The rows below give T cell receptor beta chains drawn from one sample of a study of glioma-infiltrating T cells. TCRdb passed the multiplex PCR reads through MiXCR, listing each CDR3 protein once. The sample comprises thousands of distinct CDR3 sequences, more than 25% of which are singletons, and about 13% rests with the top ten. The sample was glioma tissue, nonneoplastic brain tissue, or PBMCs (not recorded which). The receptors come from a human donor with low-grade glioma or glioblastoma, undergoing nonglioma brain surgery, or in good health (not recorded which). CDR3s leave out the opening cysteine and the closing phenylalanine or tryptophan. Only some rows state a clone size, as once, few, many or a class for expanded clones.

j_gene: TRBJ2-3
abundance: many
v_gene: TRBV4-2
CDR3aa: ASSQGTLSTDTQY

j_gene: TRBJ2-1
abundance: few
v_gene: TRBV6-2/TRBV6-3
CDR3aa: ASSYSRGSYNEQF

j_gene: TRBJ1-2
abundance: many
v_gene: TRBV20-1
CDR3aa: SAWGAYGYT

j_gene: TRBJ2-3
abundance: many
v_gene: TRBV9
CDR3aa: ASSPADLAGTQY

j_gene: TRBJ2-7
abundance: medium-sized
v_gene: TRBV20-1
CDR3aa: SASPGPSYEQY

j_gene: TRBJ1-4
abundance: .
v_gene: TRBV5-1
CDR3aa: ASNLKGLSNEKLF

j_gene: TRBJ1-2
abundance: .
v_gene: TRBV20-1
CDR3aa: SASLFVESGYT

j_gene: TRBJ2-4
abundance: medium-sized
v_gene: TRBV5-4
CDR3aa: ASSLDRDRPQY

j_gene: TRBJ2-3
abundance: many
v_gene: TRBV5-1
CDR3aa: ASSRVGTGVTDTQY

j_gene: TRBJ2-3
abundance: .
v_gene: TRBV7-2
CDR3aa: ASSRLAGGIDTQY

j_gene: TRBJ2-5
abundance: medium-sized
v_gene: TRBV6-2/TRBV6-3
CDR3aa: ASSQGETQY

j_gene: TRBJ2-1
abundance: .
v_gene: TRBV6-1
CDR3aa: ASSRGGTGNNEQF

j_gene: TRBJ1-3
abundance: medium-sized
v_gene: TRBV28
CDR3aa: ASSPFGQVVSGNTIY

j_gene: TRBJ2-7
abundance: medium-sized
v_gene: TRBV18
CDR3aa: ASSPAEGYEQY

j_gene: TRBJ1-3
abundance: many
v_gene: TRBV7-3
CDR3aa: ASSFTGSGNTIY

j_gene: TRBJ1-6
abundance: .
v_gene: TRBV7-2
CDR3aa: ASSLIYGQGTSPLH

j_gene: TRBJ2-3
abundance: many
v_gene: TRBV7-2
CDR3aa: ASSGLSTGGSLDTQY

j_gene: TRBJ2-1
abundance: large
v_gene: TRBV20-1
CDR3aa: SAREAPHEVDEQF

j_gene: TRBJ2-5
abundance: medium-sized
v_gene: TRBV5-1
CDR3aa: ASSLSVGVGAETQY

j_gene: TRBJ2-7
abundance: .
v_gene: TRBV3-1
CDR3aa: ASSQGRGTRRDEQY

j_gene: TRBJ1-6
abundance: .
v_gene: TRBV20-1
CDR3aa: SARRGDNSPLH

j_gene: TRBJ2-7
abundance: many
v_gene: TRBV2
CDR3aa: AGSLSSYEQY

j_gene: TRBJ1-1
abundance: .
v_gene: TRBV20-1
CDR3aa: SAGREGRNTEAF

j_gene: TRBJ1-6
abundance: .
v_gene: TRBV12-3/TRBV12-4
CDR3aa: ASRLGGSPLH

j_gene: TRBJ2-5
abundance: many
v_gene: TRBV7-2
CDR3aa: ASSFGGWQETQY

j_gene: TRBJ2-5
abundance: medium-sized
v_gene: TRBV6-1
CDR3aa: ASSISDQETQY

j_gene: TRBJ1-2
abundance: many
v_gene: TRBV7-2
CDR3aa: ASSLDGFLTGGYT

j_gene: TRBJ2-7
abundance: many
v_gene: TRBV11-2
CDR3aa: ASSFRLAGEQY

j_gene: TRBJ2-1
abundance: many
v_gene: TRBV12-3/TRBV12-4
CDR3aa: ASSPRGGRAGNEQF

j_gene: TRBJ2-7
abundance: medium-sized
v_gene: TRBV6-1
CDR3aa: ASSPLGASGRDEQY

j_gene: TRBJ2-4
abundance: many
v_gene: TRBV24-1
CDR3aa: ATSDQGTDSTLLAKNIQY

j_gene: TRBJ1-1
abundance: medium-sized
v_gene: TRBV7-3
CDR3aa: ASSAGQQNTEAF

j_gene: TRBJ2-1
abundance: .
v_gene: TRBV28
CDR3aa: ASSTLAGYNEQF

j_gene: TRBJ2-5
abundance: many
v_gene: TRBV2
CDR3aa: ASSRQGPIETQY

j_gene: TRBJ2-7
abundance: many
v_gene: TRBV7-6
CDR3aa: ASSDDLAGSYEQY

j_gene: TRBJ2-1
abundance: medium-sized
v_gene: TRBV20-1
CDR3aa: SARVLAGAGSSGEQF

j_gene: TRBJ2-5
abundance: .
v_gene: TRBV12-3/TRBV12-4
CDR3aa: VSSPDRRGTQY

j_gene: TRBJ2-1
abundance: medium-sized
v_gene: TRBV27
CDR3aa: ASSLFTWVAGAPNEQF

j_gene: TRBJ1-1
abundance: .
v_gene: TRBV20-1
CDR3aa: SARDPGVWPDAF

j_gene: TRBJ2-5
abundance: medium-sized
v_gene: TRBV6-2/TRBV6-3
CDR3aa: ASSPLGETQY

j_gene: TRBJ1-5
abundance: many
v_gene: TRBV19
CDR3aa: ASSQWGNSNQPQH

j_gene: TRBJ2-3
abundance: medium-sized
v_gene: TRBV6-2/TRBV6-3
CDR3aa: ASSRIGDTTDTQY

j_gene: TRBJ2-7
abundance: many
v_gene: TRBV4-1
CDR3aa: ASSSTGGSDEQY

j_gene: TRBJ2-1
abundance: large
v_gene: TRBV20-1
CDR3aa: SASEREYNEQF

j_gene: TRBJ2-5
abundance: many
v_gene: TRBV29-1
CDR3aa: SVLASQETQY

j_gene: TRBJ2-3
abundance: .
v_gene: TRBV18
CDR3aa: ASSQLIPKGGLTQDMQY

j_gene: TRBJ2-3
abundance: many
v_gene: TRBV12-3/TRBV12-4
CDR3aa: ASSFGNSRTDTQY